One sample yielded the 11 T cell receptor beta chains listed below, sequenced in a study of pediatric ulcerative colitis. Some clones are missing from TCRdb's copy, which holds only in-frame ones; the method was immunoSEQ multiplex PCR. The top ten hold roughly 1.5% of the sample, which has tens of thousands of clones, approximately 87% seen once. The sample was blood. The receptors originated from a boy aged 5 to 17 who was a control in a study of pediatric ulcerative colitis.

J is TRBJ1-1 and V is TRBV2, with no clear D. The CDR3 covers 16 residues. Germline V gene lookup returns CDR1 SNHLY and CDR2 FYNNEI. Trimming stripped 2 bases from V and 1 base from J, with 14 bases between. The CDR3 protein is CASSESAATKNTEAFF. CDR3 sequence (DNA): TGTGCCAGCAGTGAATCTGCGGCGACTAAGAACACTGAAGCTTTCTTT.

V usage is TRBV11-2 and J usage is TRBJ1-2; 9 nucleotides align to TRBD1. Germline CDR1 reads SGHAT; CDR2 reads FQNNGV. CDR3 length equals 15 residues. Trimming removed 5 bases from V and 6 bases from J; junction bases left unmatched: 10. CDR3 nucleotides: TGTGCCAGCAGCCTGCGGACAGGGGCCTTAAATGGCTACACCTTC. It yields the protein CASSLRTGALNGYTF.

The rearrangement uses TRBV7-8 and TRBJ2-7; 7 bases agree with TRBD2. This CDR3 is 17 amino acids long. Germline V gene sequence: CDR1 SGHVS, CDR2 FQNEAQ. Trimming cost V 4 bases and J 5 bases; bases outside gene matches: 17. CDR3 protein: CASSSGLLADLLDEQYF. CDR3 DNA sequence: TGTGCCAGCAGCTCCGGCCTCCTAGCGGACCTCCTGGACGAGCAGTACTTC.

The V gene is TRBV19, the J gene TRBJ2-1, with 14 bases aligning to TRBD2. The germline CDR1 and CDR2 sequences are LNHDA and SQIVND (reference sequence). After removal of 6 bases from V and 2 bases from J, the junction contained 15 bases not matched to a gene. The CDR3 is made up of 20 amino acids. CDR3 bases: TGTGCCAGTAGCCATCAAGCTGCGGGACTAGCGGGAGACCCCTACAATGAGCAGTTCTTC. This sequence encodes CASSHQAAGLAGDPYNEQFF. The whole variable domain, filled in from reference TRBV19 and TRBJ2-1, reads DGGITQSPKYLFRKEGQNVTLSCEQNLNHDAMYWYRQDPGQGLRLIYYSQIVNDFQKGDIAEGYSVSREKKESFPLTVTSAQKNPTAFYLCASSHQAAGLAGDPYNEQFFGPGTRLTVL.

The sample holds one count of this clone. This chain links TRBV2 with TRBJ2-5; 10 bases align to TRBD2. This CDR3 is 15 amino acids long. In germline, CDR1 is SNHLY, CDR2 FYNNEI. The J segment lost 6 bases and the V segment lost 2 bases, leaving 6 bases of the junction unmatched. CDR3 nucleotide sequence: TGTGCCAGCAGTGAAAGTCCTAGCGGGAGTAAGACCCAGTACTTC. It is translated as CASSESPSGSKTQYF.

V is TRBV5-6 and J is TRBJ1-2, with D perhaps matching TRBD1 (6 bases). The germline V and J ends were trimmed by 0 bases and 2 bases, with 8 bases remaining between them. CDR3 length: 14 residues. CDR1 and CDR2 from the germline V gene are SGHDT and YYEEEE. Here the CDR3 reads CASSLAGVNYGYTF. The CDR3 DNA reads as TGTGCCAGCAGCTTGGCAGGGGTAAACTATGGCTACACCTTC.

This chain joins TRBV5-4 and TRBJ2-2; D gene uncertain. CDR1 and CDR2 (germline): SGHNT, YYREEE (reference sequence). This CDR3 has 14 amino acids. Trimming left V 0 bases short and J 6 bases short, with 9 bases between. CDR3 protein: CASSLVVLPGELFF. CDR3 DNA sequence: TGTGCCAGCAGCTTGGTGGTATTGCCCGGGGAGCTGTTTTTT.

This clone was counted a single time. The V gene is TRBV6-6, the J gene TRBJ1-4; TRBD1 might be the D (5 bases). The CDR3 sequence is 15 residues long. The V and J ends lost 7 bases and 6 bases respectively, with 18 bases between them. Germline lookup yields CDR1 MNHNY and CDR2 SVGAGI (reference sequence). For the CDR3, the DNA is TGTGCCAGCATTGGGCGAGGGCAGGGCCATGAAAAACTGTTTTTT. Its protein is CASIGRGQGHEKLFF.

The gene calls are TRBV2 and TRBJ1-6; D not resolved. Germline CDR1 is SNHLY and CDR2 is FYNNEI. V lost 5 bases, J lost 9 bases, and 14 bases lay in between. The CDR3 covers 14 residues. CDR3 region: CASSLSGVSSPLHF. Written as DNA, the CDR3 is TGTGCCAGCAGTCTATCAGGAGTCTCTTCACCCCTCCACTTT.

The chain carries TRBV6-6 and TRBJ2-7; TRBD1 is a possible D gene (6 bases). The V gene lost 5 bases and the J gene lost 0 bases, with 11 bases spanning the gap. Germline V gene lookup returns CDR1 MNHNY and CDR2 SVGAGI (reference sequence). CDR3 length: 14 residues. For the CDR3, the DNA is TGTGCCAGCAGTCATGGACAGAACTCCTACGAGCAGTACTTC. Its protein is CASSHGQNSYEQYF.

This clone showed up just a few times. One end of the junction varies from germline; a read error may be responsible. This chain joins TRBV4-3 and TRBJ1-6; D gene unclear. The CDR3 covers 15 residues. CDR1 LGHNA and CDR2 YSLEER come from the germline V gene. The CDR3 sequence is CASSRTGLLGTPLHF. CDR3 DNA: TGCGCCAGCAGCCGGACCGGACTTCTGGGAACACCGCTCCACTTT.